This T cell receptor beta chain emerged from a study of T cells in women clearing cervical HPV infection. On the study more broadly: No precancer developed; the control's incident HPV16 infection cleared within 12 months. Findings and limits, study-wide: CIN3+ cases had significantly higher TCR repertoire richness than controls, but evenness did not differ.

The CDR3 covers 14 residues. Germline V gene sequence: CDR1 GTSNPN, CDR2 SVGIG (reference sequence). Trimming removed 0 bases from V and 5 bases from J, with 13 bases in between. On this clone: No antigen is known for it. Read coverage stops 3 residues before the CDR3 terminus; the germline J gene supplies the remainder.

Produced via immunoSEQ multiplex PCR; TCRdb's table is partial and in-frame only. Its table records approximately 52,000 clones. The receptor was derived from a woman aged 18 to 75 with a cervical HPV16 infection that either progressed to CIN3+ or cleared (not recorded which). This sequence joins TRBV30 and TRBJ2-5, with D possibly matching TRBD1 (6 bases). Source material: blood buffy coat. The CDR3 loop reads CAWSVVTGRETQYF. The sequenced part of the CDR3 DNA is TGTGCCTGGAGTGTAGTGACAGGTCGGGAGACC. The entire variable domain, with the rest obtained from reference TRBV30 and TRBJ2-5, is as follows: SQTIHQWPATLVQPVGSPLSLECTVEGTSNPNLYWYRQAAGRGLQLLFYSVGIGQISSEVPQNLSASRPQDRQFILSSKKLLLSDSGFYLCAWSVVTGRETQYFGPGTRLLVL.